This T cell receptor (beta chain) was identified during a study of blood T cell repertoires in COVID-19. Overall study context: The United States, Italy and Spain supplied acute and convalescent COVID-19 samples. Nucleic acid was either cDNA or gDNA, and it came from T cells, B-cell-depleted T cells, or PBMCs.

Per the study methods: Reference gene primers were amplified, and this amplification served to estimate nucleated cell counts. Some clones are missing from TCRdb's copy, which holds only in-frame ones; the method was immunoSEQ multiplex PCR. V and J calls and clone size follow that table, whereas D and trimming were derived from the DNA. The table has 150,000 to 200,000 clones, about 74% seen once. V dropped 2 bases and J dropped 4; count of bases not matched to a gene: 6. Germline V gene data show CDR1 as LGHDT and CDR2 as YNNKEL (reference sequence). This CDR3 region has 15 residues. The clonotype comes from a man aged 60 to 75 with acute or convalescent COVID-19. The material sequenced was peripheral blood. The chain has TRBV3-1 (or the pseudogene TRBV3-2) and TRBJ2-7; 9 bases line up with TRBD2. The CDR3 protein is CASSQTGTSSYEQYF. CDR3 DNA: TGTGCCAGCAGCCAAACCGGGACTAGCTCTTACGAGCAGTACTTC.